This T cell receptor beta chain came from a study of blood T cell repertoires in COVID-19. Using immunoSEQ multiplex PCR, the repertoire was profiled, and TCRdb retains in-frame clones only, with some absent. The table shows fewer than 250,000 clones, with around 87% occurring only once. V was pared by 3 bases and J by 4 bases, with 13 bases between. CDR3 size: 15 residues. Germline V gives CDR1 SGHNT, CDR2 YYREEE (reference sequence). The sequenced sample consisted of PBMCs or T cells enriched from blood (not recorded which). The TCR sequence derives from a young man in a cohort exposed to, infected with or recovered from COVID-19 (not recorded which). The gene calls are TRBV5-4 and TRBJ2-2; a possible D gene is TRBD2 (5 bases). CDR3 nucleotides: TGTGCCAGCAGCTCGAAGAGGGATGGCACCGGGGAGCTGTTTTTT. Translated, it gives CASSSKRDGTGELFF.